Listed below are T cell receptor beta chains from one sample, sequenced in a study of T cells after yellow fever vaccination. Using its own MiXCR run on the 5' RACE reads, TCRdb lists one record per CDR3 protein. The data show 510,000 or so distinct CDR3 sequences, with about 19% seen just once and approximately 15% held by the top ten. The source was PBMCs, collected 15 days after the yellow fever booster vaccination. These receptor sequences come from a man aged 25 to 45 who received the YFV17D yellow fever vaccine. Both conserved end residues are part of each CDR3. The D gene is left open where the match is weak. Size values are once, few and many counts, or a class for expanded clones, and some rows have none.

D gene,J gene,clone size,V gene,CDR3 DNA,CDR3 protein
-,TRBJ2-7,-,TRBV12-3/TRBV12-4,TGTGCCAGCACCTTCACTATCTCGACGGAAGACTCCTACGAGCAGTACTTC,CASTFTISTEDSYEQYF
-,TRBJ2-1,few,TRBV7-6,TGTGCCAGCAGTTCCTCTGGATCCAGAGGTGAGCAGTTCTTC,CASSSSGSRGEQFF
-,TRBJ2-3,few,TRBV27,TGTGCCAGCAGTTTACGGGATCTGGCTACAGATACGCAGTATTTT,CASSLRDLATDTQYF
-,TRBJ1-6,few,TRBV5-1,TGCGCCAGCAGCTTGGCAGAGGATTCACCCCTCCACTTT,CASSLAEDSPLHF
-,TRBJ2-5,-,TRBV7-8,TGTGCCAGCACCCCTGGTCGGAACCAAGAGACCCAGTACTTC,CASTPGRNQETQYF
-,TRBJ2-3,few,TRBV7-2,TGTGCCAGCAGCTTAGGTGGGATTGATGTAGATACGCAGTATTTT,CASSLGGIDVDTQYF
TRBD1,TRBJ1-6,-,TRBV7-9,TGTGCCAGCAGAGGACAGGAGACTCATAATTCACCCCTCCACTTT,CASRGQETHNSPLHF
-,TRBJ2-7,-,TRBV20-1,TGCAGTGCTGAAGCCAACGCGGTGCAGTACTTC,CSAEANAVQYF
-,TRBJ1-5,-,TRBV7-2,TGTGCCAGCGGGGACAATAGCAATCAGCCCCAGCATTTT,CASGDNSNQPQHF
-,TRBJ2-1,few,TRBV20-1,TGCAGGGAGGCTGGCGGGTTCTTC,CREAGGFF
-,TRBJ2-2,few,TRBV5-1,TGCGCCAGCAGCTTGGGGGGACTGTTATCCCATCCCGGGGAGCTGTTTTTT,CASSLGGLLSHPGELFF
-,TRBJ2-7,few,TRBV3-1,TGTGCCAGCAGCCCAAGCCAGATCCACGAGCAGTACTTC,CASSPSQIHEQYF
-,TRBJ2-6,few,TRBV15,TGTGCCACCAGCAGAGGGTTTGGAGAGTACAACTCTGGGGCCAACGTCCTGACTTTC,CATSRGFGEYNSGANVLTF
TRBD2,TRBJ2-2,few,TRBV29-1,TGCAGCGTGAAAATAGCGGGTTTAAACACCGGGGAGCTGTTTTTT,CSVKIAGLNTGELFF
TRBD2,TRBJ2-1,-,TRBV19,TGTGCCAGTACCGGGACTAGCGGGAACAATGAGCAGTTCTTC,CASTGTSGNNEQFF
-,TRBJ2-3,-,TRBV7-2,TGTGCCAGCAGCCGGTGGGGGAGCACAGATACGCAGTATTTT,CASSRWGSTDTQYF
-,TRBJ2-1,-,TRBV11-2,TGTGCCAGCAGCCGCAAGGCTAACCCGAGCTCCTACAATGAGCAGTTCTTC,CASSRKANPSSYNEQFF
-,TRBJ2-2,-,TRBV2,TGTGCCAGCAGTGAGTTGAAGCACGGGGAGCTGTTTTTT,CASSELKHGELFF
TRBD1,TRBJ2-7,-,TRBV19,TGTGCCAGTAGTACTCTTCGGGACAGCGTGACCCCCTACGAGCAGTACTTC,CASSTLRDSVTPYEQYF
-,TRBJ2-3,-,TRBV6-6,TGTGCCAGCGAGTTAGAGGGACGGAAGTATTTT,CASELEGRKYF
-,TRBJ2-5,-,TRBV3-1,TGTGCCAGCAGCCAAGAGGGGAAGTACCAAGAGACCCAGTACTTC,CASSQEGKYQETQYF
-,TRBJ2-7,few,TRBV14,TGTGCCAGCAACGGAGGGGTCAGCGAGCAGTACTTC,CASNGGVSEQYF
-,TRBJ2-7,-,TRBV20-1,TGCAGTGCTAGAAGAGCGGAGGTCTACGAGCAGTACTTC,CSARRAEVYEQYF
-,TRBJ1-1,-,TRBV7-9,TGTGCCAGCAGCTTAGCAACCCGCATGACGAGGAACACTGAAGCTTTCTTT,CASSLATRMTRNTEAFF